This T cell receptor (beta chain) came from a study of OX40 agonist ivuxolimab in advanced cancers. Study context: Three patients showed partial responses: one hepatocellular carcinoma and two cutaneous melanoma cases. Findings of the study overall: The investigators did not determine what antigen specificity the expanded peripheral T cells had.

A word on this clone: The antigen is not known.

Sequencing was performed with immunoSEQ multiplex PCR; in TCRdb, only in-frame clones are kept and a portion is missing. The sample has 45,000 to 65,000 clones; under 95% are singletons. The CDR3 runs 14 residues. V shed 5 bases and J 0 bases; nucleotides not matched to a gene: 3. Germline CDR1 and CDR2: MNHEY and SMNVEV (reference sequence). The source is an adult with an advanced solid tumor such as melanoma, head and neck, liver or kidney cancer. Sequences were derived from CD4+ or CD8+ T cells sorted from blood, sampled in a trial of the OX40 agonist ivuxolimab. The chain recombines TRBV27 with TRBJ2-5; 7 bases are a match to TRBD1. The CDR3 nucleotides read TGTGCCAGCAGTACAGGGGTACACCAAGAGACCCAGTACTTC. Its translation: CASSTGVHQETQYF.